The 19 T cell receptor beta chains below were found in one sample sequenced in a study of beta chain features in type 1 diabetes. Investigators reverse transcribed all isolated RNA, so they sequenced expressed TCRB transcripts. Sequenced by immunoSEQ multiplex PCR; TCRdb stores in-frame clones only, minus some. Among about 130,000 clones listed, about a tenth were seen once. Sequenced material: central memory CD4+ T cells from blood. These receptors were collected from a young man in good health.

This sequence joins TRBV7-8 and TRBJ1-6; weak D call: TRBD1 (6 bases). CDR3 size: 13 residues. Trimming cost V 5 bases and J 6 bases, with 8 bases left between them. Germline V gives CDR1 SGHVS, CDR2 FQNEAQ. The CDR3 is CASSGQFNSPLHF. DNA of the CDR3: TGTGCCAGCAGCGGACAGTTTAATTCACCCCTCCACTTT.

The V and J genes are TRBV7-2 and TRBJ2-7, with TRBD2 matching over 7 bases. V gave up 5 bases and J gave up 6 bases; unmatched junction bases: 7. The germline V gene encodes CDR1 SGHTA and CDR2 FQGNSA. The CDR3 spans 13 residues. In DNA, the CDR3 is TGTGCCAGCAGCCCGACTAGCCTGAGCGAGCAGTACTTC. Its translation: CASSPTSLSEQYF.

DNA for the CDR3: TGTGCCAGCAGCTTCCAACAGGGGCGCCAAGAGACCCAGTACTTC. Protein: CASSFQQGRQETQYF. The chain joins TRBV7-2 to TRBJ2-5; 7 bases line up with TRBD1. Germline CDR1 and CDR2: SGHTA and FQGNSA. The CDR3 spans 15 residues. J gave up 1 base and V 3 bases, and 5 bases lay outside the gene matches.

This clone was recorded many times. The rearrangement joins TRBV5-5 to TRBJ2-4; 8 bases agree with TRBD1. V gave up 1 base and J gave up 1 base; unmatched junction bases: 7. The CDR3 spans 17 residues. Germline V gene sequence: CDR1 SGHKS, CDR2 YYEKEE (reference sequence). CDR3 amino acids: CASSLRSDRGAKNIQYF. The CDR3 DNA sequence: TGTGCCAGCAGCTTGAGGAGCGACAGGGGCGCCAAAAACATTCAGTACTTC.

In its sample, this clone was seen a few times. The chain has TRBV5-1 and TRBJ2-7, with 10 bases identical to TRBD2. Trimming at V came to 2 bases and at J to 3 bases, leaving 14 bases not matched to a gene. Looked up from germline, CDR1 is SGHRS and CDR2 is YFSETQ. This CDR3 has 18 amino acids. The CDR3 region has the DNA TGCGCCAGCAGCTTTTCTCCCCCAGCTAGCGGGGGCAACTACGAGCAGTACTTC. Its protein is CASSFSPPASGGNYEQYF.

This clone was observed a handful of times. The chain recombines TRBV5-1 with TRBJ2-7; the match to TRBD1 covers 7 bases. Germline V CDR1 and CDR2: SGHRS, YFSETQ. V lost 0 bases, J lost 5 bases, and 8 bases stayed unmatched. The CDR3 has 15 residues. Here the CDR3 reads CASSLAISGGDEQYF. The CDR3 nucleotides are TGCGCCAGCAGCTTGGCAATATCAGGGGGTGACGAGCAGTACTTC.

This clone was counted between two and nine times. The V and J genes are TRBV28 and TRBJ1-6; weak D call: TRBD1 (6 bases). CDR1 and CDR2 (germline): MDHEN, SYDVKM. The CDR3 has 16 residues. The V gene lost 5 bases and the J gene lost 8 bases, with 19 bases spanning the gap. The CDR3 reads CASSRPTGSSYSPLHF. The CDR3 DNA sequence: TGTGCCAGCAGTCGCCCCACAGGGTCGAGTTATTCACCCCTCCACTTT.

This clone came up a few times. The rearrangement links TRBV18 to TRBJ1-1; no reliable D call. Deletions cut 3 bases from V and 1 base from J, with 9 bases between. From germline, CDR1 is KGHSH and CDR2 LQKENI. This CDR3 has 14 residues. Written as DNA, the CDR3 is TGTGCCAGCTCACCGGCTACGGGGAACACTGAAGCTTTCTTT. This gives the protein CASSPATGNTEAFF.

The rearrangement links TRBV4-1 to TRBJ2-1; 7 bases line up with TRBD1. J gave up 4 bases and V 0 bases, and 18 bases lay outside the gene matches. The CDR3 is 20 residues long. CDR1 and CDR2 (germline): MGHRA, YSYEKL. The CDR3 DNA sequence: TGCGCCAGCAGCCAAGATCTCTTTGGACAGGTTCGGAGATCGTACAATGAGCAGTTCTTC. It yields the protein CASSQDLFGQVRRSYNEQFF.

The gene calls are TRBV2 and TRBJ1-2, with TRBD1 as a possible D gene (5 bases). The CDR3 is made up of 14 amino acids. Germline CDR1 and CDR2: SNHLY and FYNNEI. Trimming left V 4 bases short and J 6 bases short, with 15 bases between. In DNA, the CDR3 is TGTGCCAGCAGTGGGGCCGGGAGGGGACATGGCTACACCTTC. Its translation: CASSGAGRGHGYTF.

This clone was counted only a few times. The V call is TRBV6-1, the J call TRBJ2-6; D remains ambiguous. The CDR3 extends over 16 amino acids. Germline CDR1 is MNHNS and CDR2 is SASEGT. V was clipped by 4 bases and J by 1 base, with 11 bases between them. CDR3 amino acids: CASSGTNPSGANVLTF. CDR3 sequence (DNA): TGTGCCAGCAGTGGCACTAACCCATCTGGGGCCAACGTCCTGACTTTC.

This clone has just a few counts. In DNA, the CDR3 is TGTGCCTGGAGTGTGTTTGGGGGCTTGCAGCCCCAGCATTTT. It is translated as CAWSVFGGLQPQHF. This chain connects TRBV30 to TRBJ1-5, with a possible D match to TRBD1 (6 bases). The V gene's germline CDR1 is GTSNPN and CDR2 SVGIG (reference sequence). With 0 bases removed from V and 7 bases from J, the gap between germline ends came to 13 bases. The CDR3 is 14 residues long.

This chain links TRBV27 with TRBJ1-3; the match to TRBD1 covers 8 bases. The junction had 11 bases not matched to a gene; V was cut back by 6 bases and J by 4 bases. Germline-derived CDR1 and CDR2 are MNHEY and SMNVEV (reference sequence). This CDR3 comprises 16 residues. CDR3 residues: CASSPQQGARGNTIYF. As DNA, the CDR3 is TGTGCCAGCAGCCCCCAGCAGGGGGCAAGAGGAAACACCATATATTTT.

The chain has TRBV7-8 and TRBJ2-1; D uncertain. Trimming left V 5 bases short and J 2 bases short, with 13 bases between. The CDR3 covers 15 residues. CDR1 is SGHVS and CDR2 is FQNEAQ in the germline V gene. The CDR3 region has the DNA TGTGCCAGCAGCCTCAGTACCGGAGCCTACAATGAGCAGTTCTTC. It is translated as CASSLSTGAYNEQFF. Full variable domain (remainder filled in from reference TRBV7-8 and TRBJ2-1): GAGVSQSPRYKVAKRGQDVALRCDPISGHVSLFWYQQALGQGPEFLTYFQNEAQLDKSGLPSDRFFAERPEGSVSTLKIQRTQQEDSAVYLCASSLSTGAYNEQFFGPGTRLTVL.

In this sample, this clone turned up a few times. CDR3 DNA: TGTGCCAGCAGCTTAGCGGGGGGGTTCGGAGATACGCAGTATTTT. Its translation is CASSLAGGFGDTQYF. The J gene is TRBJ2-3, the V gene TRBV7-9, with 7 positions matching TRBD2. V lost 0 bases to trimming and J lost 5 bases; unmatched junction nucleotides: 5. The germline V gene encodes CDR1 SEHNR and CDR2 FQNEAQ (reference sequence). CDR3 size: 15 residues.

CDR3 nucleotides: TGTGCCAGCAACAAAGGGGGCCCAGAGACCCAGTACTTC. This encodes CASNKGGPETQYF. The chain links TRBV7-2 to TRBJ2-5, with 7 bases lining up with TRBD1. Germline-derived CDR1 and CDR2 are SGHTA and FQGNSA. The V and J ends lost 7 bases and 4 bases, in that order; junction bases with no gene match: 6. The CDR3 length is 13 residues.

V and J are TRBV7-3 and TRBJ2-6, with D possibly being TRBD2 (6 bases). Germline V gives CDR1 SGHTA, CDR2 FQGTGA. With 8 bases removed from V and 2 bases from J, the gap between germline ends came to 13 bases. The CDR3 is 15 residues long. The CDR3 region has the DNA TGTGCCAGCGGGAGAGGAGGGGCTGGGGCCAACGTCCTGACTTTC. This sequence encodes CASGRGGAGANVLTF.

The table lists this clone with a few counts. Here the CDR3 reads CASKDTGGGETQYF. CDR3 sequence (DNA): TGCGCCAGCAAAGATACAGGGGGAGGAGAGACCCAGTACTTC. The chain couples TRBV5-1 to TRBJ2-5, with 8 bases that match TRBD1. The CDR3 has 14 residues. V gave up 6 bases and J gave up 4 bases; unmatched junction bases: 8. The germline CDR1 and CDR2 sequences are SGHRS and YFSETQ.

The chain combines TRBV4-1 with TRBJ1-2; perhaps TRBD1 as D (6 bases). V was trimmed by 6 bases and J by 6 bases, leaving 14 bases between them. This CDR3 is built from 13 residues. Germline lookup yields CDR1 MGHRA and CDR2 YSYEKL. The DNA of the CDR3 is TGCGCCAGCAGTTACAGGGACCAGGATGGCTACACCTTC. Translated, it gives CASSYRDQDGYTF.